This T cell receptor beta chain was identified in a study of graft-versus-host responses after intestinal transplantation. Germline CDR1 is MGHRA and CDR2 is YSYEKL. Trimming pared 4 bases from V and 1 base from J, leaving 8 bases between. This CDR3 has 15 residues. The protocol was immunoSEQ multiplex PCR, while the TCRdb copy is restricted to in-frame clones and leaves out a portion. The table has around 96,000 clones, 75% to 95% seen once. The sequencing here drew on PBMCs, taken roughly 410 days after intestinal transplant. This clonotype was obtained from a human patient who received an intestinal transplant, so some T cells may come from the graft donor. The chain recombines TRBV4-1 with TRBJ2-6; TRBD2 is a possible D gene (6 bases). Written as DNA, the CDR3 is TGCGCCAGCAGCCCGCGGGGATCTGGGGCCAACGTCCTGACTTTC. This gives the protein CASSPRGSGANVLTF.